This note documents a single T cell receptor beta chain sequence. This clonotype was seen a handful of times. It has no known antigen specificity. Per-base quality was not reported, and no clone a single base away is much larger than it. The sequencer listed for this sample is Illumina HiSeq 2500. Quantitative 5'-RACE with molecular barcodes was used to prepare TCR beta libraries. Turning to the authors' computational methods: Disease-linked TCR variants were identified with a new computational method built on a probabilistic model of VDJ rearrangement. TCRdb trimmed the raw reads at Q25, called clones with MiXCR and kept productive beta chains. Rows with a matching CDR3 protein are joined into one entry that keeps the most common DNA and genes. TCRdb's processing, not the authors', yielded these V and J calls. This sample holds over 600,000 distinct CDR3 sequences; under 20% were observed only once. The leading ten clones occupy approximately 18% of the sample.

This sample stems from a study of CD8 T cells in ankylosing spondylitis (dated by TCRdb to the late 2010s). For the wider study: The study set out to find disease-linked TCR variants by profiling T cell receptor beta repertoires in ankylosing spondylitis patients and healthy donors. The whole study cohort included 85 to 120 healthy donors and some 27 ankylosing spondylitis patients. Peripheral blood was sampled, and synovial fluid was also collected from ankylosing spondylitis patients. Overall study outcomes, separate from this receptor: Blood from ankylosing spondylitis patients appeared to be characterized by a TCR beta motif made up of seven or eight highly homologous amino acid variants. A CD8+ phenotype was shown by the disease-linked clones, which were found at relatively low frequencies in peripheral blood. Some motif variants were previously reported in synovial fluid and blood of reactive arthritis patients, suggesting common disease-initiation mechanisms. According to the report, matched synovial fluid samples from ankylosing spondylitis patients were significantly enriched for the disease-linked clones.

This TCR was recovered from a male donor with ankylosing spondylitis. Sequences were obtained from blood, either unsorted or a sorted T cell fraction (not recorded which).

The CDR3 has the sequence CASSLVAGAYTDTQYF. The DNA sequence is given as TGTGCCAGCAGCTTAGTAGCGGGGGCCTACACAGATACGCAGTATTTT. The sequence is built from TRBV11-2 and TRBJ2-3; TRBD2 fits 9 bases in the junction. Compared with germline, V lacks 1 base and J lacks 2 bases; bases without a gene match: 4. CDR1 and CDR2, per the germline V gene, are SGHAT and FQNNGV. Inclusive of the bounding cysteine and phenylalanine, the CDR3 is 16 residues long. Just the 48-base CDR3 DNA is kept, in frame starting at base 1.